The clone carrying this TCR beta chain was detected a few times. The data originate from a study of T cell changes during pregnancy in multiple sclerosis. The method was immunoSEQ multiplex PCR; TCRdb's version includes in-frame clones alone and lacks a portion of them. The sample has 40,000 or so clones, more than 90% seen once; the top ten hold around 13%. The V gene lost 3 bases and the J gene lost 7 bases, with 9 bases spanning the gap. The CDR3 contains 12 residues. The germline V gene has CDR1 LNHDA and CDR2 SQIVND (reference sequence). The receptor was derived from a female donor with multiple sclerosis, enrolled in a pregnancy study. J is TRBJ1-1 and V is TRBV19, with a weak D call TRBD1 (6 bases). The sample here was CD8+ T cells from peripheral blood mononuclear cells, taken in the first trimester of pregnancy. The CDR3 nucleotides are TGTGCCAGTAGTATGATAGGGGGTGAAGCTTTCTTT. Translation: CASSMIGGEAFF.